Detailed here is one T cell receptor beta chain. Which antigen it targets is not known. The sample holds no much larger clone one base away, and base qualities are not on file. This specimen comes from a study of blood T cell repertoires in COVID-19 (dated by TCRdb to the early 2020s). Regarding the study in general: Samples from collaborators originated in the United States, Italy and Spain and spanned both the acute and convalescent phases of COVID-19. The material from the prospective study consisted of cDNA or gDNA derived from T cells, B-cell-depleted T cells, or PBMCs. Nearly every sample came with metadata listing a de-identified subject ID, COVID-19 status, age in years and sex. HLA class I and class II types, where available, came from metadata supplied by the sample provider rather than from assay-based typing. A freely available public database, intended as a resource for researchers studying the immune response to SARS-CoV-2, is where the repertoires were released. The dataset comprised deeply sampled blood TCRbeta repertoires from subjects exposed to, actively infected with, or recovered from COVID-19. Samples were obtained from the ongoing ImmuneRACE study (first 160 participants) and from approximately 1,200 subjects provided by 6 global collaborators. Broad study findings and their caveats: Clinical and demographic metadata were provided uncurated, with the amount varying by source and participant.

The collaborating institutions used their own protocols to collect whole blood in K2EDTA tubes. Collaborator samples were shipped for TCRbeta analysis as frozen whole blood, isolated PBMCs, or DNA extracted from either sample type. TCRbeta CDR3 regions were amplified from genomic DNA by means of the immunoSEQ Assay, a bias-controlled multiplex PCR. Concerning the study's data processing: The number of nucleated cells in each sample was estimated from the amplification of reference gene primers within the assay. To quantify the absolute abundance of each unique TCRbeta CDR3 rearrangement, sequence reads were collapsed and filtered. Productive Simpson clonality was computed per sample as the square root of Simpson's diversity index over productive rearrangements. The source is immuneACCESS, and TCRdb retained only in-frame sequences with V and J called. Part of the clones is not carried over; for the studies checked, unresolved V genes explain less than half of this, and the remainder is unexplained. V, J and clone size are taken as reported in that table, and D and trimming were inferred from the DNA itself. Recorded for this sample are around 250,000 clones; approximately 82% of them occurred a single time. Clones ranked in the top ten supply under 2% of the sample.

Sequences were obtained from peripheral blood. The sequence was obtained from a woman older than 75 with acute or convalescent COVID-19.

In nucleotide form, the sequence is TGTGCCAGCAGCTATCCGGGACACCCCAAGTACGAGCAGTACTTC. Its protein reads: CASSYPGHPKYEQYF. The rearrangement combines TRBV5-8 with TRBJ2-7; a tentative D match to TRBD1 spans 6 bases. From the germline V gene, CDR1 is SGHTS and CDR2 is YDEGEE. Cut back by 3 bases and 4 bases, the V and J ends lie 17 bases apart. Its CDR3 holds 15 amino acids, cysteine through phenylalanine. Here the CDR3 DNA is all that survives: 45 bases in frame from base 1.